This entry features one T cell receptor beta chain sequence. Its antigen is undetermined. The data derive from a study of cytomegalovirus exposure and HLA in healthy donors. Study-wide results and caveats: A later analysis linked a missense DCLRE1C variant to TCR beta V- and J-gene trimming.

PCR involved 60 Vbeta and 13 Jbeta primers. The assay was immunoSEQ multiplex PCR, and TCRdb's table has in-frame clones only and misses some. The sample has about 130,000 clones, around 80% seen once. Trimming stripped 6 bases from V and 1 base from J, with 8 bases between. Germline values: CDR1 SGDLS, CDR2 YYNGEE. CDR3 length equals 14 residues. The sequencing input was PBMCs. This chain uses TRBV9 with TRBJ2-6; possibly TRBD2 for D (6 bases). The sequence was collected from a man younger than 40 in good health. This chain's CDR3 is CASTRGSGANVLTF. CDR3 sequence (DNA): TGTGCCAGCACCCGGGGGTCTGGGGCCAACGTCCTGACTTTC.